These 26 T cell receptor beta chains came from one sample sequenced in a study of technical replicates of blood from a few donors. Repertoires were generated with immunoSEQ multiplex PCR, while TCRdb's copy carries only in-frame clones and drops some. The repertoire holds about 60,000 clones, about 90% seen once, with around 5.5% in the top ten. The sequencing input was PBMCs. Source of these receptors: a human donor in good health. Some clones in this sample may be carry-over from other donors' samples.

This clone was seen a single time. The rearrangement uses TRBV29-1 and TRBJ1-1; unclear D gene. There are 13 residues in the CDR3. The V end was cut by 5 bases, the J end by 4 bases, with 14 bases between. Germline CDR1 and CDR2: SQVTM and ANQGSEA. In DNA form, the CDR3 reads TGCAGCGTTCGTCCCGACCCGGGCACTGAAGCTTTCTTT. This translates into CSVRPDPGTEAFF.

V usage is TRBV4-2 and J usage is TRBJ1-2, with D possibly TRBD1 on 5 matching bases. V was clipped by 1 base and J by 4 bases, with 7 bases between them. The CDR3 runs 13 residues. Germline V lookup: CDR1 LGHNA, CDR2 YNFKEQ. The CDR3 protein is CASSQGQGYGYTF. DNA for the CDR3: TGTGCCAGCAGCCAAGGGCAGGGCTATGGCTACACCTTC.

The J gene is TRBJ1-5, the V gene TRBV5-1, with D hard to call. Germline values: CDR1 SGHRS, CDR2 YFSETQ. This CDR3 is built from 14 residues. Trimming shortened V by 4 bases and J by 2 bases, and 10 bases separated the two germline ends. CDR3: CASSLSVGNQPQHF. CDR3 nucleotide sequence: TGCGCCAGCAGCCTGTCAGTCGGCAATCAGCCCCAGCATTTT.

The V and J genes are TRBV28 and TRBJ1-2; 9 nucleotides agree with TRBD1. This CDR3 comprises 15 residues. Per germline, CDR1 MDHEN and CDR2 SYDVKM. J gave up 2 bases and V 10 bases, and 11 bases lay outside the gene matches. This CDR3 is CATALGTGSNYGYTF. Written as DNA, the CDR3 is TGTGCCACCGCTCTCGGGACAGGGTCCAACTATGGCTACACCTTC.

The chain recombines TRBV2 with TRBJ2-2, with TRBD2 identical over 8 bases. Germline lookup yields CDR1 SNHLY and CDR2 FYNNEI. Trimming at V came to 2 bases and at J to 5 bases, leaving 7 bases not matched to a gene. The CDR3 length is 16 residues. The CDR3 bases are TGTGCCAGCAGTGAACCCGGGGCTAGCGGGACCGGGGAGCTGTTTTTT. Amino acids: CASSEPGASGTGELFF. The full variable domain, completed using reference TRBV2 and TRBJ2-2, is EPEVTQTPSHQVTQMGQEVILRCVPISNHLYFYWYRQILGQKVEFLVSFYNNEISEKSEIFDDQFSVERPDGSNFTLKIRSTKLEDSAMYFCASSEPGASGTGELFFGEGSRLTVL.

The CDR3, as DNA: TGTGCCAGCAGTCGGACTAGCGCCACAGATACGCAGTATTTT. Translated, it gives CASSRTSATDTQYF. This chain connects TRBV2 to TRBJ2-3; 9 bases agree with TRBD2. Germline V gene data show CDR1 as SNHLY and CDR2 as FYNNEI. J was trimmed by 2 bases and V by 5 bases; bases with no gene match: 2. The CDR3 contains 14 residues.

This sequence joins TRBV5-4 and TRBJ2-5, with 8 positions matching TRBD2. V lost 1 base to trimming and J lost 7 bases; unmatched junction nucleotides: 6. Germline CDR1 SGHNT, CDR2 YYREEE (reference sequence). The CDR3 has 14 amino acids. For the CDR3, the DNA is TGTGCCAGCAGCTTGTTGGGTAGCGGGGCGACCCAGTACTTC. This sequence encodes CASSLLGSGATQYF.

The chain uses TRBV7-9 and TRBJ2-3; 8 bases are shared with TRBD2. V lost 5 bases to trimming and J lost 3 bases; unmatched junction nucleotides: 7. The CDR3 is 15 amino acids. Germline CDR1 is SEHNR and CDR2 is FQNEAQ (reference sequence). The CDR3 DNA sequence: TGTGCCAGCAGCAGACTAGCGCCCGGAACAGATACGCAGTATTTT. It is translated as CASSRLAPGTDTQYF.

This chain connects TRBV6-1 to TRBJ2-7; 7 bases align to TRBD2. The J segment lost 7 bases and the V segment lost 0 bases, leaving 3 bases of the junction unmatched. The germline CDR1 and CDR2 sequences are MNHNS and SASEGT. This CDR3 is built from 13 residues. The CDR3 DNA reads TGTGCCAGCAGTGAAGCGGGAGGGGAAGAGCAGTACTTC. Protein sequence: CASSEAGGEEQYF.

This sequence joins TRBV7-9 and TRBJ1-1; a weak D match, TRBD1 (6 bases). V lost 1 base and J 3 bases, leaving 12 bases between the germline ends. The CDR3 is 15 residues long. In germline, CDR1 is SEHNR, CDR2 FQNEAQ (reference sequence). CDR3 sequence: CASSLDRDLDTEAFF. The CDR3 nucleotides read TGTGCCAGCAGCTTAGACAGGGATCTTGACACTGAAGCTTTCTTT.

The table lists this clone with a count of one. V and J are TRBV29-1 and TRBJ2-1, with 7 positions matching TRBD2. The CDR3 runs 14 residues. V lost 4 bases and J lost 2; bases outside the gene matches: 5. Germline values: CDR1 SQVTM, CDR2 ANQGSEA. CDR3 in DNA: TGCAGCGTTGTCCCCAGCGGGGCCTACAATGAGCAGTTCTTC. Its protein product is CSVVPSGAYNEQFF.

The chain joins TRBV6-1 to TRBJ2-7, with D perhaps matching TRBD2 (6 bases). The germline V and J ends were trimmed by 8 bases and 2 bases, with 13 bases remaining between them. The germline gives CDR1 MNHNS, CDR2 SASEGT. CDR3 size: 13 residues. DNA for the CDR3: TGTGCCAGCGAGGGACTGACCCCCTACGAGCAGTACTTC. Protein sequence: CASEGLTPYEQYF.

This chain uses TRBV2 with TRBJ2-2; 9 bases line up with TRBD2. Germline V gene lookup returns CDR1 SNHLY and CDR2 FYNNEI. V lost 6 bases and J lost 3; bases outside the gene matches: 2. CDR3 size: 14 residues. The CDR3 loop is CASRLAGHTGELFF. The DNA of the CDR3 is TGTGCCAGCAGGCTAGCGGGGCACACCGGGGAGCTGTTTTTT. The full variable domain, completed using reference TRBV2 and TRBJ2-2, is EPEVTQTPSHQVTQMGQEVILRCVPISNHLYFYWYRQILGQKVEFLVSFYNNEISEKSEIFDDQFSVERPDGSNFTLKIRSTKLEDSAMYFCASRLAGHTGELFFGEGSRLTVL.

This sequence joins TRBV5-1 and TRBJ2-7; perhaps TRBD1 as D (6 bases). The CDR3 length is 14 residues. Germline V gives CDR1 SGHRS, CDR2 YFSETQ. The germline V and J ends were trimmed by 0 bases and 0 bases, with 7 bases remaining between them. CDR3: CASSLGTDSYEQYF. The DNA of the CDR3 is TGCGCCAGCAGCTTGGGGACAGACTCCTACGAGCAGTACTTC.

The chain employs TRBV9 and TRBJ1-2; perhaps TRBD1 as D (5 bases). Germline V CDR1 and CDR2: SGDLS, YYNGEE. The CDR3 contains 14 residues. The V and J ends lost 0 bases and 2 bases respectively, with 8 bases between them. The CDR3 loop is CASSVGSGNYGYTF. In DNA form, the CDR3 reads TGTGCCAGCAGCGTAGGTTCAGGGAACTATGGCTACACCTTC.

The chain employs TRBV6-1 and TRBJ1-4; TRBD1 agrees at 9 bases. Germline values: CDR1 MNHNS, CDR2 SASEGT. The CDR3 is 16 amino acids. Losses at the gene ends were 3 bases for V and 5 bases for J; bases not matched to a gene: 7. The CDR3 loop is CASSEPPGQGNEKLFF. CDR3 coding DNA: TGTGCCAGCAGTGAGCCGCCGGGACAGGGAAATGAAAAACTGTTTTTT.

CDR3 protein: CASSQEPTGSYEQYF. The CDR3 bases are TGCGCCAGCAGCCAAGAACCAACCGGGTCCTACGAGCAGTACTTC. This sequence joins TRBV4-1 and TRBJ2-7; no reliable D call. Germline lookup yields CDR1 MGHRA and CDR2 YSYEKL. V dropped 0 bases and J dropped 1 base, with 10 bases sitting between them. This CDR3 is built from 15 residues.

The rearrangement joins TRBV5-5 to TRBJ2-3; 7 nucleotides agree with TRBD2. Germline V CDR1 and CDR2: SGHKS, YYEKEE (reference sequence). Losses at the gene ends were 4 bases for V and 3 bases for J; bases not matched to a gene: 5. This CDR3 has 14 residues. CDR3 nucleotides: TGTGCCAGCAGCGGGAGGGGAGCAACAGATACGCAGTATTTT. Translated, it gives CASSGRGATDTQYF.

The chain couples TRBV13 to TRBJ1-4; no clear D gene. Trimming removed 1 base at V and 7 bases at J, with 13 bases between. Per the germline V gene, CDR1 is PRHDT and CDR2 is FYEKMQ (reference sequence). The CDR3 consists of 15 residues. CDR3 DNA: TGTGCCAGCAGCTTAGCTGGTGGCGGTGTTGAAAAACTGTTTTTT. Encoded protein: CASSLAGGGVEKLFF.

As concerns this clone: Within the sample, other DNA sequences also encode this same CDR3. The chain employs TRBV7-9 and TRBJ1-2; tentative D call: TRBD1 (6 bases). There are 13 residues in the CDR3. Germline-derived CDR1 and CDR2 are SEHNR and FQNEAQ (reference sequence). Trimming cost V 0 bases and J 6 bases, with 8 bases left between them. The DNA of the CDR3 is TGTGCCAGCAGCTTAGCCAACAGGGATGGCTACACCTTC. Translated: CASSLANRDGYTF.

The J gene is TRBJ2-5, the V gene TRBV7-2; TRBD2 matches 9 bases. V was pared by 2 bases and J by 5 bases, with 6 bases of the junction left unmatched. The length of the CDR3 is 15 residues. Germline loops: CDR1 SGHTA, CDR2 FQGNSA. The CDR3 DNA sequence: TGTGCCAGCAGCTTAAGGCGGGAGGGAGGGGAGACCCAGTACTTC. It encodes CASSLRREGGETQYF.

Written as DNA, the CDR3 is TGCGCCAGCGCCTTGGACTACCCATCCTACGAGCAGTACTTC. Translating gives CASALDYPSYEQYF. The chain couples TRBV5-1 to TRBJ2-7; maybe TRBD2 (6 bases). Trimming stripped 7 bases from V and 1 base from J, with 15 bases between. Per the germline V gene, CDR1 is SGHRS and CDR2 is YFSETQ. This CDR3 comprises 14 residues.

Only a few counts were recorded for this clone. The chain joins TRBV2 to TRBJ2-1; no clear D gene. CDR3 length: 12 residues. V gave up 5 bases and J gave up 8 bases, with 10 bases separating them. Germline-derived CDR1 and CDR2 are SNHLY and FYNNEI. The CDR3: CASSSLDDEQFF. In DNA, the CDR3 is TGTGCCAGCAGTTCCCTAGATGATGAGCAGTTCTTC.

The V call is TRBV6-1, the J call TRBJ1-2; weak D call: TRBD1 (5 bases). The CDR3 covers 15 residues. V lost 0 bases and J 6 bases, leaving 14 bases between the germline ends. The germline gives CDR1 MNHNS, CDR2 SASEGT. DNA of the CDR3: TGTGCCAGCAGTGAAGCGGGGCGCAGGGTGGATGGCTACACCTTC. It encodes CASSEAGRRVDGYTF.

The rearrangement uses TRBV7-2 and TRBJ2-7, with 8 bases that match TRBD2. Trimming at V came to 5 bases and at J to 2 bases, leaving 14 bases not matched to a gene. CDR1 and CDR2 (germline): SGHTA, FQGNSA. CDR3 length equals 17 residues. The CDR3 DNA reads TGTGCCAGCAGCCCCACGAGGGTAGCGGGGAGCGCCTACGAGCAGTACTTC. Residues: CASSPTRVAGSAYEQYF.

J is TRBJ2-3 and V is TRBV7-8, with TRBD1 matching 9 bases. The CDR3 covers 14 residues. The junction had 7 bases not matched to a gene; V was cut back by 5 bases and J by 7 bases. CDR1 is SGHVS and CDR2 is FQNEAQ in the germline V gene. The CDR3 loop reads CASSERTGENTQYF. CDR3 coding DNA: TGTGCCAGCAGCGAACGGACAGGGGAGAATACGCAGTATTTT.